This T cell receptor (beta chain) derives from a study of T cell responses to AZD1222 COVID-19 vaccine. Method: immunoSEQ multiplex PCR; TCRdb's copy keeps in-frame clones and lacks some. The table shows about 150,000 clones, with about nine tenths occurring only once. CDR1 and CDR2 (germline): MDHEN, SYDVKM. This CDR3 comprises 15 residues. Trimming cost V 7 bases and J 7 bases, with 17 bases left between them. The sample in question was peripheral blood, obtained on day 0 of AZD1222 vaccination. The source of this sequence is an adult in good health. The V call is TRBV28, the J call TRBJ1-6, with D possibly matching TRBD1 (5 bases). In nucleotides, the CDR3 is TGTGCCAGCATCCGGTCCCAGGGAAACAATTCACCCCTCCACTTT. It specifies CASIRSQGNNSPLHF. The full variable domain, completed using reference TRBV28 and TRBJ1-6, is DVKVTQSSRYLVKRTGEKVFLECVQDMDHENMFWYRQDPGLGLRLIYFSYDVKMKEKGDIPEGYSVSREKKERFSLILESASTNQTSMYLCASIRSQGNNSPLHFGNGTRLTVT.